The sequence of this TCR beta chain was determined in a study of cytomegalovirus exposure and HLA in healthy donors. Study background: Findings of an earlier analysis included roughly 110 million unique TCR beta sequences from about 180 million T cells. Study results and caveats: It was likely that a cluster of highly shared sequence variants was a sequencing artifact. Prediction of most subjects' HLA-A and HLA-B alleles by TCR beta sequences was reportedly accurate.

This PCR relied on a set of 60 Vbeta primers and 13 Jbeta primers. TCRdb's copy holds only in-frame clones and misses some; the assay was immunoSEQ multiplex PCR. The top ten clones hold around 1.5% of a sample with approximately 150,000 clones, approximately 84% of them seen once. CDR3 length: 16 residues. Germline-derived CDR1 and CDR2 are MGHRA and YSYEKL. V shed 3 bases, J shed 2 bases, and the junction held 6 bases outside the gene matches. A word on this clone: The antigen is undetermined.

This chain joins TRBV4-1 and TRBJ2-7; 11 bases are a match to TRBD2. Input material: PBMCs. This TCR came from a young woman in good health and CMV-seronegative. The CDR3 sequence is CASSHAATSGAYEQYF. Here the CDR3 DNA reads TGCGCCAGCAGCCACGCCGCGACTAGCGGGGCCTACGAGCAGTACTTC.